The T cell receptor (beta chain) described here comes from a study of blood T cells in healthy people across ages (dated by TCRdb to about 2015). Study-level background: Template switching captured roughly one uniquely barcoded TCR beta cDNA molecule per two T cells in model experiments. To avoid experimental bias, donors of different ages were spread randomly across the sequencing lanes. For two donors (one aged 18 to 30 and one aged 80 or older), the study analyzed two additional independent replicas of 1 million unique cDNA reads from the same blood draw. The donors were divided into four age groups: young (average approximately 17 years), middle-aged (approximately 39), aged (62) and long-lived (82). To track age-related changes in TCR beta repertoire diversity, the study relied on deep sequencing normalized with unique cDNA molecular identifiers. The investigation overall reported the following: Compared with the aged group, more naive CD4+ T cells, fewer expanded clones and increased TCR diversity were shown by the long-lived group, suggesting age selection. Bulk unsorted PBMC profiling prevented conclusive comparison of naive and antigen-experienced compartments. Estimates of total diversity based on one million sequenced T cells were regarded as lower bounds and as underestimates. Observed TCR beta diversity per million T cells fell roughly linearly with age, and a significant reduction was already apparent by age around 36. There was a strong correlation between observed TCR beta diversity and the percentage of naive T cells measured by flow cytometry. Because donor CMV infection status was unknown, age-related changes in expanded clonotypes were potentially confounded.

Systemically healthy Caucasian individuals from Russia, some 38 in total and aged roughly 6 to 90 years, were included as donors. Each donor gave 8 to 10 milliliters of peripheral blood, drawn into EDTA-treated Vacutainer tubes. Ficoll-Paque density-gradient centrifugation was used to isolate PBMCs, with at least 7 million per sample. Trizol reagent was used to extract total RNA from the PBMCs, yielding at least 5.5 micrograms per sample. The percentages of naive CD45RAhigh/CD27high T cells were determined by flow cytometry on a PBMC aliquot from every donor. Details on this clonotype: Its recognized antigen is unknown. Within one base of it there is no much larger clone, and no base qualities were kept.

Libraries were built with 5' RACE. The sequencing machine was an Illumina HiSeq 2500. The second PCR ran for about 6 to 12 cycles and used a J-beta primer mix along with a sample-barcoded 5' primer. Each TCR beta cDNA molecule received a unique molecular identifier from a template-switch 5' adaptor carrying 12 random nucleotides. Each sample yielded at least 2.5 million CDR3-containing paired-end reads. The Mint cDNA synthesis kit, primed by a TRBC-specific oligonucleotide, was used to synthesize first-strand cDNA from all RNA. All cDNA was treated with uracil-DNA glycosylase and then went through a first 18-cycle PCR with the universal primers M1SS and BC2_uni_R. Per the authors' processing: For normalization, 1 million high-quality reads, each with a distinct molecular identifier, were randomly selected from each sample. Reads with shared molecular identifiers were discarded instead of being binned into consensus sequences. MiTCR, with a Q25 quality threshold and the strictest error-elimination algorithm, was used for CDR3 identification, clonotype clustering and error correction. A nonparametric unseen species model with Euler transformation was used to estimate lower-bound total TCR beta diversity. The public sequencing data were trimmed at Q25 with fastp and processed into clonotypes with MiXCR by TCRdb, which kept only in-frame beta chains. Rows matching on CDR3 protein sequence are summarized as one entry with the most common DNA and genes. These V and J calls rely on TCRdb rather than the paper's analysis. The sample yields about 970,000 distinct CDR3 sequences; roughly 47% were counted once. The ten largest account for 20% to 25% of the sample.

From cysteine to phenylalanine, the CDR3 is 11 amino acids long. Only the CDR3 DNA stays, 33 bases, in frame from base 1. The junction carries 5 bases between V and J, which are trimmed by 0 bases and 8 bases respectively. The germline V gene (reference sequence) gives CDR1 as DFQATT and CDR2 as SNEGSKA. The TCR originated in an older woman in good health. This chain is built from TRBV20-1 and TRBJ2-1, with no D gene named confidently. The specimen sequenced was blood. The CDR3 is CSARELDEQFF. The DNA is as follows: TGCAGTGCTAGAGAGTTAGATGAGCAGTTCTTC.